Included here is one T cell receptor (beta chain) sequence, with context. What it binds is unknown. Into CD45RA+ naive and CD45RA-negative memory subsets, the CD4+ cells were split. Some clones are missing from TCRdb's copy, which holds only in-frame ones; the method was immunoSEQ multiplex PCR. Of roughly 2.2 million clones in the sample, 85% to 95% were seen once. These data are taken from a study of shared clonotypes between healthy human individuals. On the study more broadly: Donors were a couple of women and a few men aged 18 to 49. General observations from the study: The authors sampled blood alone, and tissue repertoires likely differ.

The germline CDR1 and CDR2 sequences are GTSNPN and SVGIG (reference sequence). The length of the CDR3 is 14 residues. The V end lost 1 base, the J end lost 9 bases, and 16 bases lay between the germline ends. The gene calls are TRBV30 and TRBJ2-1; D might be TRBD2 (5 bases). Sample: naive CD4+ T cells from PBMCs. Subset noted: CD45RA+ positively selected. This TCR came from a man between 18 and 35 years old in good health. Some clones in this sample may be carry-over from other donors' samples. The CDR3 sequence: CAWSGSARITEQFF. The DNA of the CDR3 is TGTGCCTGGAGTGGTAGCGCCAGAATTACTGAGCAGTTCTTC.